This TCR beta chain came from a study of breast tumors, draining lymph nodes, adjacent tissues. Study results and caveats: Luminal-like breast cancer showed significantly greater tumor-nontumor repertoire similarity than basal-like breast cancer did. Compared with lymph nodes, tumors were less diverse; compared with nontumor tissue, more.

MiXCR, applied by TCRdb to the multiplex PCR reads, yields one record per CDR3 protein. The sample yields around 230,000 distinct CDR3 sequences, roughly a third seen once. The ends lost 1 base at V and 11 bases at J; junction bases unmatched: 17. CDR1 and CDR2 (germline): DFQATT, SNEGSKA (reference sequence). CDR3 length: 17 amino acids. Axillary draining lymph nodes of breast cancer patients supplied the node samples. As concerns this clonotype: The antigen remains undetermined.

The receptor was derived from a female donor with breast cancer. Some clones in this sample may be carry-over from other donors' samples. Source material: axillary lymph node tissue. The genes are TRBV20-1 and TRBJ2-5, with TRBD2 matching 12 bases. CDR3: CSARAQTGLAGTDTQYF. CDR3 bases: TGCAGTGCTAGAGCCCAAACGGGACTAGCGGGCACAGATACGCAGTACTTC.